Here is one TCR beta chain with its context. Its antigen is currently unknown. The authors divided CD4+ cells into CD45RA+ naive and CD45RA-negative memory subsets. These data come from a study of shared clonotypes between healthy human individuals. General study points: Non-shared clonotypes had lower generation probabilities than clonotypes shared by all four sorted-subset donors.

V was clipped by 3 bases and J by 1 base, with 9 bases between them. CDR1 is KGHSH and CDR2 is LQKENI in the germline V gene. This CDR3 spans 15 amino acids. As originally analysed: Filtering was not the same, since immunoSEQ gave junction-only sequences without quality scores. Using immunoSEQ multiplex PCR, the repertoire was profiled, and TCRdb retains in-frame clones only, with some absent. D and trimming come from the DNA, and the V and J calls and clone size come from that table. This table holds 730,000 or so clones, 72% found once. This chain joins TRBV18 and TRBJ2-2, with D maybe TRBD2 (5 bases). Sample: memory CD4+ T cells sorted from blood. As for subset: CD45RA-negative fraction. The clonotype comes from a woman in her 30s in good health. The DNA of the CDR3 is TGTGCCAGCTCACCGAGAAGCGGGAACACCGGGGAGCTGTTTTTT. It translates to CASSPRSGNTGELFF.